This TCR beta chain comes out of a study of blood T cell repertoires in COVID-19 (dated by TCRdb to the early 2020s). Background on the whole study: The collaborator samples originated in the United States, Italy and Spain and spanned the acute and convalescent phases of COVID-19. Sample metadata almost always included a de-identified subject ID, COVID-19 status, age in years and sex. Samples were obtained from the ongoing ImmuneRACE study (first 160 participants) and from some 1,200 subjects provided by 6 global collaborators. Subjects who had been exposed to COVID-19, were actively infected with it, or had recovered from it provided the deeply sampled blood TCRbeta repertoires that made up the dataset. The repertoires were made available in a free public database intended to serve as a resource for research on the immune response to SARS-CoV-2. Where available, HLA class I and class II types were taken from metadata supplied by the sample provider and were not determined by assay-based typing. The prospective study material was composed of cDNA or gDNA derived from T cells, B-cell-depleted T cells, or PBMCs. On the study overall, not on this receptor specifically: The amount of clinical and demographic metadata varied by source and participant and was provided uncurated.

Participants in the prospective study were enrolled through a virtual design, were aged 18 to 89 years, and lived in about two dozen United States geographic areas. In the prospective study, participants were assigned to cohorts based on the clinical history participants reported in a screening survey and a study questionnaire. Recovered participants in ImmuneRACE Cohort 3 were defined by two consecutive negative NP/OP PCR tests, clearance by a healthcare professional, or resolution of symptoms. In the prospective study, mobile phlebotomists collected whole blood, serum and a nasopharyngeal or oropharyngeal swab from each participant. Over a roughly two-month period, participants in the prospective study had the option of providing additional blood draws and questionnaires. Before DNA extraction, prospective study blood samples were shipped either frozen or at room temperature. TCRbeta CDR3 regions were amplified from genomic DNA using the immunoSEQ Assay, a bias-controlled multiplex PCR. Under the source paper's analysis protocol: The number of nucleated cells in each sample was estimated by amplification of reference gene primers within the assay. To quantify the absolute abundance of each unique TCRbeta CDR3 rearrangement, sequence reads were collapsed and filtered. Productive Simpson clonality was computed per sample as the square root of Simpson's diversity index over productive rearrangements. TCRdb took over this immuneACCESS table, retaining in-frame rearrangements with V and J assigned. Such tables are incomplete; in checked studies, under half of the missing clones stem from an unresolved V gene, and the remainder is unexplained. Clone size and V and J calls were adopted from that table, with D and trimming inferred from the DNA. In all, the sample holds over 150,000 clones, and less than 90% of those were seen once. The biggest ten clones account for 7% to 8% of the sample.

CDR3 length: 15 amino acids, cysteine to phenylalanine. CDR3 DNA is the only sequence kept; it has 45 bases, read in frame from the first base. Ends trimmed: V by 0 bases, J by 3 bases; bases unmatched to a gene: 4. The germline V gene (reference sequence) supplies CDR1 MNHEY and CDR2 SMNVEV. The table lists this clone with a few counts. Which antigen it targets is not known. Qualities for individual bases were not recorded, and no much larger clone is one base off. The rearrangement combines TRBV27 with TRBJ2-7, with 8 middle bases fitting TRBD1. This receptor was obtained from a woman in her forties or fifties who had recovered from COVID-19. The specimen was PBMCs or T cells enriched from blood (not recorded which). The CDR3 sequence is CASSLSGQGSYEQYF. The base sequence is TGTGCCAGCAGTTTATCCGGACAGGGCAGCTACGAGCAGTACTTC.